This TCR beta chain is from a study of early T cells in non-severe SARS-CoV-2 infection. Study-wide context: With bulk RNA from unsorted whole blood as input, sequencing yielded unpaired chains. Study-level results: Comparison of clonotypes with VDJdb favored anti-spike CD8 responses while missing private and CD4 specificities.

This clonotype has only a few counts. What it binds is unknown. Molecules of cDNA were individually given unique molecular identifiers that were attached to them. TCRdb re-called the 5' RACE reads with MiXCR, one entry per CDR3 protein. In the table there are roughly 70,000 distinct CDR3 sequences, around 21% of which are singletons. The origin of this receptor is an adult who was a healthcare worker with PCR-confirmed SARS-CoV-2 infection or an uninfected control (not recorded which). The material sequenced was whole blood, taken at baseline.

The CDR3, as DNA: TGCGCCAGCAGCCAACACCTTGGGGCAAACACTGAAGCTTTCTTT. Translation gives CASSQHLGANTEAFF. V is TRBV5-1 and J is TRBJ1-1; D is possibly TRBD1 (5 bases). In germline, CDR1 is SGHRS, CDR2 YFSETQ. The CDR3 contains 15 residues. Trimming shortened V by 4 bases and J by 2 bases, and 15 bases separated the two germline ends.